A selection of T cell receptor beta chains follows, all from one sample in a study of T-cell reconstitution after alpha-beta-depleted transplantation in children. MiXCR was run by TCRdb on the PCR reads, yielding one entry per CDR3 protein. There are about 350,000 distinct CDR3 sequences in the sample; 15% to 20% occur only once, and about 41% lies in the top ten. The specimen comprised PBMCs, mostly from graft donor cells, sampled 360 days after TCRalphabeta/CD19-depleted stem cell transplant. Source of these receptors: a male patient aged 2-15 years who had a stem cell transplant for acute lymphoblastic leukemia, so the T cells may come from the graft donor. The CDR3 runs from the conserved cysteine through the conserved F or W. Each record gives: clone size, J gene, D gene, V gene, CDR3 DNA, CDR3 protein. D genes are given only for firm matches. Where a row states a size, it is once, few, many or the class of an expanded clone; other rows omit it.

clone_size: many; j_call: TRBJ2-1; d_call: TRBD2; v_call: TRBV3-1; cdr3_nt: TGTGCCAGCAGCCCCATCGGACTAGCGGGAGCGGGCAATGAGCAGTTCTTC; cdr3_aa: CASSPIGLAGAGNEQFF
clone_size: NA; j_call: TRBJ2-7; d_call: TRBD1; v_call: TRBV19; cdr3_nt: TGTGCCACTTCAACAGGGGTCTCCTACGAGCAGTACTTC; cdr3_aa: CATSTGVSYEQYF
clone_size: NA; j_call: TRBJ2-3; d_call: TRBD2; v_call: TRBV15; cdr3_nt: TGTGCCACCAGCGGGGGGGGGACAGATACGCAGTATTTT; cdr3_aa: CATSGGGTDTQYF
clone_size: few; j_call: TRBJ2-1; d_call: TRBD1; v_call: TRBV7-9; cdr3_nt: TGTGCCAGCAGCTCAACGGACAGGATTGGAAATGAGCAGTTCTTC; cdr3_aa: CASSSTDRIGNEQFF
clone_size: few; j_call: TRBJ2-6; d_call: NA; v_call: TRBV5-1; cdr3_nt: TGCGCCAGCAGCTTGGCTTACTCTGGGGCCAACGTCCTGACTTTC; cdr3_aa: CASSLAYSGANVLTF
clone_size: many; j_call: TRBJ2-5; d_call: TRBD1; v_call: TRBV5-1; cdr3_nt: TGCGCCAGCAGTATCAACCCCAGGGGGCGGTCAGAGACCCAGTACTTC; cdr3_aa: CASSINPRGRSETQYF
clone_size: few; j_call: TRBJ1-6; d_call: NA; v_call: TRBV20-1; cdr3_nt: TGCAGTGCTGGGACGGCCGCTGATTCACCCCTCCACTTT; cdr3_aa: CSAGTAADSPLHF
clone_size: few; j_call: TRBJ2-1; d_call: NA; v_call: TRBV20-1; cdr3_nt: TGCAGTGCAAAGAGAAACGAGCAGTTCTTC; cdr3_aa: CSAKRNEQFF
clone_size: few; j_call: TRBJ2-7; d_call: NA; v_call: TRBV20-1; cdr3_nt: TGCAGTGCTAGAGATCTGAGGGTGGAGTACTTC; cdr3_aa: CSARDLRVEYF
clone_size: NA; j_call: TRBJ2-1; d_call: NA; v_call: TRBV7-9; cdr3_nt: TGTGCCAGCAGCTTGTGGGAGACCCCTCCAGGCGGCAATGAGCAGTTCTTC; cdr3_aa: CASSLWETPPGGNEQFF
clone_size: many; j_call: TRBJ2-3; d_call: NA; v_call: TRBV24-1; cdr3_nt: TGTGCCACCAGTGACCCCGGCCAGGGCAGCACAGATACGCAGTATTTT; cdr3_aa: CATSDPGQGSTDTQYF
clone_size: many; j_call: TRBJ2-3; d_call: TRBD2; v_call: TRBV11-1; cdr3_nt: TGTGCCAGCAGCTTAATAAGGTCGGCTAGCGGGAGCACAGATACGCAGTATTTT; cdr3_aa: CASSLIRSASGSTDTQYF
clone_size: many; j_call: TRBJ1-1; d_call: NA; v_call: TRBV20-1; cdr3_nt: TGCAGTGCTAGGGGCCCGAACACTGAAGCTTTCTTT; cdr3_aa: CSARGPNTEAFF
clone_size: many; j_call: TRBJ2-5; d_call: TRBD2; v_call: TRBV12-3/TRBV12-4; cdr3_nt: TGTGCCAGCCCAAAGAATAGCGGGAGGGGAGGAGAGACCCAGTACTTC; cdr3_aa: CASPKNSGRGGETQYF
clone_size: NA; j_call: TRBJ2-7; d_call: TRBD1; v_call: TRBV12-3/TRBV12-4; cdr3_nt: TGTGCCAGCAGTTTCGGGGGGACAGGGACTGGCTACGAGCAGTACTTC; cdr3_aa: CASSFGGTGTGYEQYF
clone_size: many; j_call: TRBJ2-3; d_call: TRBD2; v_call: TRBV5-1; cdr3_nt: TGCGCCAGCAGCCGGACTAGCGGGAGCACAGATACGCAGTATTTT; cdr3_aa: CASSRTSGSTDTQYF
clone_size: NA; j_call: TRBJ2-7; d_call: TRBD2; v_call: TRBV20-1; cdr3_nt: TGCAGTGCCAGGACTAGCGGGAGGCACCTAGGGGAGCAGTACTTC; cdr3_aa: CSARTSGRHLGEQYF
clone_size: few; j_call: TRBJ2-7; d_call: TRBD2; v_call: TRBV4-1; cdr3_nt: TGCGCCAGCAGCCAAGAAGGGACTAGCGGGGCCTACGAGCAGTACTTC; cdr3_aa: CASSQEGTSGAYEQYF
clone_size: NA; j_call: TRBJ1-5; d_call: NA; v_call: TRBV30; cdr3_nt: TGTGCCTGGAGTGCCGGGAGCAATCAGCCCCAGCATTTT; cdr3_aa: CAWSAGSNQPQHF
clone_size: few; j_call: TRBJ1-5; d_call: TRBD1; v_call: TRBV5-5; cdr3_nt: TGTGCCAGCAGCCCAAGACAGGGGGGCAATCAGCCCCAGCATTTT; cdr3_aa: CASSPRQGGNQPQHF
clone_size: NA; j_call: TRBJ2-1; d_call: NA; v_call: TRBV7-2; cdr3_nt: TGTGCCAGCAGCGGCTACGCCCGCACCCCCCTCAATGAGCAGTTCTTC; cdr3_aa: CASSGYARTPLNEQFF
clone_size: NA; j_call: TRBJ2-2; d_call: TRBD2; v_call: TRBV12-3/TRBV12-4; cdr3_nt: TGTGCCAGCACATCTAGCGGGAGCCTCACCGGGGAGCTGTTTTTT; cdr3_aa: CASTSSGSLTGELFF
clone_size: many; j_call: TRBJ2-3; d_call: NA; v_call: TRBV24-1; cdr3_nt: TGTGCCACCAGTGACCCAGGACGCACAGATACGCAGTATTTT; cdr3_aa: CATSDPGRTDTQYF
clone_size: few; j_call: TRBJ1-1; d_call: NA; v_call: TRBV5-1; cdr3_nt: TGCGCCAGCAGCTTGTGGTCAGGGAGGAACACTGAAGCTTTCTTT; cdr3_aa: CASSLWSGRNTEAFF
clone_size: few; j_call: TRBJ2-3; d_call: NA; v_call: TRBV20-1; cdr3_nt: TGCAGTGCCCGGAACCAGAACAACCAAGATACGCAGTATTTT; cdr3_aa: CSARNQNNQDTQYF
clone_size: NA; j_call: TRBJ1-6; d_call: NA; v_call: TRBV9; cdr3_nt: TGTGCCAGCAGCGTAGCTCATAGCTCCTATAATTCACCCCTCCACTTT; cdr3_aa: CASSVAHSSYNSPLHF
clone_size: many; j_call: TRBJ2-5; d_call: NA; v_call: TRBV29-1; cdr3_nt: TGCAGCGTCCAAATAGGGGAGACCCAGTACTTC; cdr3_aa: CSVQIGETQYF
clone_size: few; j_call: TRBJ1-4; d_call: NA; v_call: TRBV6-9; cdr3_nt: TGTGCCAGCCACGCCGACAGAGCTAATGAAAAACTGTTTTTT; cdr3_aa: CASHADRANEKLFF
clone_size: many; j_call: TRBJ2-7; d_call: TRBD2; v_call: TRBV11-1; cdr3_nt: TGTGCCAGCAGCTTAGCGCGGCTAGCGGCCCCCTACGAGCAGTACTTC; cdr3_aa: CASSLARLAAPYEQYF
clone_size: once; j_call: TRBJ2-7; d_call: NA; v_call: TRBV28; cdr3_nt: TGTGCCAGCAGTTTAATTGGGATCTACGAGCAGTACTTC; cdr3_aa: CASSLIGIYEQYF
clone_size: few; j_call: TRBJ2-1; d_call: NA; v_call: TRBV12-3/TRBV12-4; cdr3_nt: TGTGCCAGCAGTACCCCCACAGGGTGGAGCGAGCGGGGTCCGTACAATGAGCAGTTCTTC; cdr3_aa: CASSTPTGWSERGPYNEQFF